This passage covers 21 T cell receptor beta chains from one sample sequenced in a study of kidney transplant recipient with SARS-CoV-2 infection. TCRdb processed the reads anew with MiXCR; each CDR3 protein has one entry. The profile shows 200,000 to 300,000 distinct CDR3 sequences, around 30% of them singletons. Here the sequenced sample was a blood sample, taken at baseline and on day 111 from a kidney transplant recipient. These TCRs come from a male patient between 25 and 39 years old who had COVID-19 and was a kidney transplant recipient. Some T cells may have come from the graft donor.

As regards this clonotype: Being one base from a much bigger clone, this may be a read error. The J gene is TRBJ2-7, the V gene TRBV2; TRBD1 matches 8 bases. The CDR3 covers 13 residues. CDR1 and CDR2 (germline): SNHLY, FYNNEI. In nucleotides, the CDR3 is TGTGCCAGGACAGGGGACCACTCCTACGAGCAGTGCTTC. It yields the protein CARTGDHSYEQCF.

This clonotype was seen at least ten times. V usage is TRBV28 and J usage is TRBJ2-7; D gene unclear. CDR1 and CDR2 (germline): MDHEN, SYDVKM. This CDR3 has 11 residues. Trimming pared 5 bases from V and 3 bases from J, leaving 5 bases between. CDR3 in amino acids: CASSTLYEQYF. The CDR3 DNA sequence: TGTGCCAGCAGTACCCTCTACGAGCAGTACTTC.

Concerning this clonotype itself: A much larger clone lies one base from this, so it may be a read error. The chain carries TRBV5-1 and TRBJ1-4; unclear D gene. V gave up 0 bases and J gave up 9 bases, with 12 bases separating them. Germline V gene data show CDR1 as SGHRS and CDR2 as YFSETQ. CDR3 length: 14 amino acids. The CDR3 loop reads CASSLGWGPKKLFF. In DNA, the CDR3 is TGCGCCAGCAGCTTGGGGTGGGGTCCCAAAAAACTGTTTTTT.

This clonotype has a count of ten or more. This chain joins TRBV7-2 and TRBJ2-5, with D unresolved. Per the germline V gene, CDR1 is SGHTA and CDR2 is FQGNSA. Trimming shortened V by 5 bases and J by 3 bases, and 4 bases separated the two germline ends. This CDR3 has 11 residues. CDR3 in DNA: TGTGCCAGCAGCCATGAAGAGACCCAGTACTTC. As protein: CASSHEETQYF.

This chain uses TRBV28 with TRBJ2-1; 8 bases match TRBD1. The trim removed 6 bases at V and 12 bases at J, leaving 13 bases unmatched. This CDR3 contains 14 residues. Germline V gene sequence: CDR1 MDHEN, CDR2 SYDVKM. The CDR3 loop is CASRFQGQAQGQFF. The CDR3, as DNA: TGTGCCAGCAGGTTTCAGGGACAGGCACAGGGGCAGTTCTTC.

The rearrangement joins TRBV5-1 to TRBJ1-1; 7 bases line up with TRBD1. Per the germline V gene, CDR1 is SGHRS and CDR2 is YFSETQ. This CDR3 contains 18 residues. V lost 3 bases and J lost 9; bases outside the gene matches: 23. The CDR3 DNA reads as TGCGCCAGCAGCTGGGGCCACCTAAGGGACAGTCCTGGGCCTAAAGCTTTCTTT. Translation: CASSWGHLRDSPGPKAFF.

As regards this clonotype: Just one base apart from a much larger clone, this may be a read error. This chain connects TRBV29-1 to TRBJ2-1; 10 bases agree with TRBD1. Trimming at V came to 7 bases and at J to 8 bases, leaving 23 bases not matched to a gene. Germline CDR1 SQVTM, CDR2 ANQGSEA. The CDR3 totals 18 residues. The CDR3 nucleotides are TGCAGCGACGGGATGGGACAGGGGTATAGAAGCCAGGGCGATGAGCAGTTCTTC. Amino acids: CSDGMGQGYRSQGDEQFF.

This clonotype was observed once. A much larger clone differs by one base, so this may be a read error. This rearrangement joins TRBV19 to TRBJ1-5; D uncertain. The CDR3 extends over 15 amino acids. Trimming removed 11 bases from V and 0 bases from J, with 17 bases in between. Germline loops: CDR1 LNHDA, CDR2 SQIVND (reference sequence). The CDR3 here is CACIEKGYSNQPQHF. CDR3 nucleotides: TGTGCCTGTATCGAAAAGGGTTATAGCAATCAGCCCCAGCATTTT.

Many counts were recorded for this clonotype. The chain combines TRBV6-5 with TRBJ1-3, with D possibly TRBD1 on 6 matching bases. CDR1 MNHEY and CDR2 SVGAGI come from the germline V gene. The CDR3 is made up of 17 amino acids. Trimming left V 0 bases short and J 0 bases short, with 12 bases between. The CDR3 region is CASSYSTGGSSGNTIYF. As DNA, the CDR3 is TGTGCCAGCAGTTACTCGACAGGCGGATCCTCTGGAAACACCATATATTTT.

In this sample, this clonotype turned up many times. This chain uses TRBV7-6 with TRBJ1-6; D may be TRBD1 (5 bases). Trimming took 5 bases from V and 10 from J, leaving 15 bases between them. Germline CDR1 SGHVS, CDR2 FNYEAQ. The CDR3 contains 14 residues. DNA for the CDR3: TGTGCCAGCAGCCCCCGAGTCAGGGAGTCACCCCTCCACTTT. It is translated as CASSPRVRESPLHF.

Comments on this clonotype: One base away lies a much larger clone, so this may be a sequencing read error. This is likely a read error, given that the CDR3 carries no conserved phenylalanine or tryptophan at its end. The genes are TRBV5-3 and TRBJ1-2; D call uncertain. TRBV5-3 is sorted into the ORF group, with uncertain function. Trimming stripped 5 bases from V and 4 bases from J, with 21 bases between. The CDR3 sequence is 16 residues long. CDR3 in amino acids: CARRQRVVRKTYGYTL. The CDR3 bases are TGTGCCAGAAGACAGCGAGTGGTGAGAAAGACCTATGGCTACACCCTC.

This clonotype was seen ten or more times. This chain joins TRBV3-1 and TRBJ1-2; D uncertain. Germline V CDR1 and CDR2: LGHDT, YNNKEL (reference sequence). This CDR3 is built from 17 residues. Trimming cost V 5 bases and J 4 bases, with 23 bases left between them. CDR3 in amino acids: CASSCVNTLRKTYGYTF. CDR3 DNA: TGTGCCAGCAGCTGTGTGAACACCCTTCGAAAGACCTATGGCTACACCTTC.

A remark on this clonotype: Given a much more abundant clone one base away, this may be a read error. The CDR3, as DNA: TGTGCCAGCAGCGCCGAGCTGGGACAGGGGGACTATGGCTACACCTTC. Its translation is CASSAELGQGDYGYTF. The chain combines TRBV9 with TRBJ1-2, with 11 nucleotides matching TRBD1. With V trimmed by 3 bases and J by 3 bases, 7 bases remained unmatched. The V gene's germline CDR1 is SGDLS and CDR2 YYNGEE. This CDR3 has 16 residues.

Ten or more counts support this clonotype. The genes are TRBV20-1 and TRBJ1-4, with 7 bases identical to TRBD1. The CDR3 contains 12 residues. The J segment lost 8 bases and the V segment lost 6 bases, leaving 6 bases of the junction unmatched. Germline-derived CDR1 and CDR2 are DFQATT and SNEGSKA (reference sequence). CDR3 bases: TGCAGTGCCCGACAGGGACGAGAAAAACTGTTTTTT. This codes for CSARQGREKLFF.

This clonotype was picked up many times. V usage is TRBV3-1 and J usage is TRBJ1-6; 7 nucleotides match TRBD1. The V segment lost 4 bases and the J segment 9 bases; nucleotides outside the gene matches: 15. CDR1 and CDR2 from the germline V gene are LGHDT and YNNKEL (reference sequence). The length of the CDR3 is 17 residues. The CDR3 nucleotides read TGTGCCAGCAGCCCAGATACCGGGACAGTGTTTAGTTCACCCCTCCACTTT. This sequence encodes CASSPDTGTVFSSPLHF.

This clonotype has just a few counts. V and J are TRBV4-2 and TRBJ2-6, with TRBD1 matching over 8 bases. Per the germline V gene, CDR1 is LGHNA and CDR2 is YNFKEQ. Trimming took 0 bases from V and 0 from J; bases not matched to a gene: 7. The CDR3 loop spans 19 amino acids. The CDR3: CASSQESGTGHSGANVLTF. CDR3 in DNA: TGTGCCAGCAGCCAAGAATCCGGGACAGGACACTCTGGGGCCAACGTCCTGACTTTC.

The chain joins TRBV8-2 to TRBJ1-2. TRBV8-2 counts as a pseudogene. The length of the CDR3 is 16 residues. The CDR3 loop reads CGSKTSDSRKTYGYTF. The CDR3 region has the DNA TGTGGCAGTAAAACCTCTGATAGCCGAAAGACCTATGGCTACACCTTC.

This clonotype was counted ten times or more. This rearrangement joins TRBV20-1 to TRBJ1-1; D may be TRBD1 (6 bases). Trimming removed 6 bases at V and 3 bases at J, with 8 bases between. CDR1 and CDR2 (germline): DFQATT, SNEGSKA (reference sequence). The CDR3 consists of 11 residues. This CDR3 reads CSARTDTEAFF. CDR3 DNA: TGCAGTGCACGGACAGACACTGAAGCTTTCTTT.

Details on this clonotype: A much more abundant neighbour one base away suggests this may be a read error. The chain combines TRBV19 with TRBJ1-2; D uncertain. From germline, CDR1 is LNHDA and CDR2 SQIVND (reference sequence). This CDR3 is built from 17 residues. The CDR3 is CASSSNVTNRKTYGCTF. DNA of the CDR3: TGTGCCAGTAGTTCGAATGTGACAAATCGAAAGACCTATGGCTGCACCTTC.

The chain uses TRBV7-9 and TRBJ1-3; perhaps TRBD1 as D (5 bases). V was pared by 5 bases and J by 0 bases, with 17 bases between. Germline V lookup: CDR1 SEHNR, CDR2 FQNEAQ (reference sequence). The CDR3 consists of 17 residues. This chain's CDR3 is CASSHLGATSSGNTIYF. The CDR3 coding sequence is TGTGCCAGCAGCCACCTTGGGGCCACCAGCTCTGGAAACACCATATATTTT.

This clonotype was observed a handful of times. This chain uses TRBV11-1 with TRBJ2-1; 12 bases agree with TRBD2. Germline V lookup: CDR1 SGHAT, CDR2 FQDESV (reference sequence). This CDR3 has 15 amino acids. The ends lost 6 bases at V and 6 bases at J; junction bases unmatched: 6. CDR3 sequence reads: CASRPLAGGPNEQFF. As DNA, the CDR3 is TGTGCCAGCAGACCCCTAGCGGGAGGGCCCAATGAGCAGTTCTTC. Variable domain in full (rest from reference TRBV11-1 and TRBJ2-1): EAEVAQSPRYKITEKSQAVAFWCDPISGHATLYWYRQILGQGPELLVQFQDESVVDDSQLPKDRFSAERLKGVDSTLKIQPAELGDSAMYLCASRPLAGGPNEQFFGPGTRLTVL.